A single sample gave rise to the 20 T cell receptor beta chains below, sequenced in a study of blood T cells in healthy people across ages. Using a J-beta primer mix together with a sample-barcoded 5' primer, a second PCR was run for roughly 7 to 11 cycles. TCRdb re-called the 5' RACE reads through MiXCR, storing one row per CDR3 protein. The profile shows about 640,000 distinct CDR3 sequences, about 53% of them singletons. Sequencing was performed on blood. These receptors were collected from a man aged 60-69 years in good health.

The chain combines TRBV2 with TRBJ2-3, with 7 bases that match TRBD1. CDR1 and CDR2 (germline): SNHLY, FYNNEI. CDR3 length: 15 residues. V shed 4 bases, J shed 6 bases, and the junction held 10 bases outside the gene matches. The DNA for the CDR3 is TGTGCCAGCAGTGTAAGGGGACAGCTCGGTGATACGCAGTATTTT. Translated, it gives CASSVRGQLGDTQYF.

This clonotype was found a few times. The genes are TRBV5-1 and TRBJ1-4; D not certain. V shed 4 bases and J shed 0 bases, with 25 bases lying between them. The germline CDR1 and CDR2 sequences are SGHRS and YFSETQ. The CDR3 spans 20 residues. The CDR3 bases are TGCGCCAGCAGCCCACCCAGGAGGCAATCGTACAGTGCAACTAATGAAAAACTGTTTTTT. Protein sequence: CASSPPRRQSYSATNEKLFF.

There are a few counts of this clonotype. V and J are TRBV20-1 and TRBJ1-2, with 7 bases lining up with TRBD1. V lost 6 bases and J lost 3; bases outside the gene matches: 7. This CDR3 region has 13 residues. The germline V gene has CDR1 DFQATT and CDR2 SNEGSKA (reference sequence). CDR3: CSANRGEDYGYTF. The CDR3 DNA reads TGCAGTGCCAACAGGGGCGAGGACTATGGCTACACCTTC.

This rearrangement joins TRBV6-5 to TRBJ2-7, with 8 bases matching TRBD1. V trimming: 2 bases; J trimming: 3 bases; junction bases outside the gene matches: 6. Germline CDR1 is MNHEY and CDR2 is SVGAGI. CDR3 length: 15 amino acids. The CDR3 bases are TGTGCCAGCAGTTACGCCGGGACAGGAGACTACGAGCAGTACTTC. This codes for CASSYAGTGDYEQYF.

This rearrangement joins TRBV7-8 to TRBJ2-5, with 7 bases aligning to TRBD1. The CDR3 consists of 13 residues. The germline gives CDR1 SGHVS, CDR2 FQNEAQ. J lost 11 bases, V lost 5 bases, and 11 bases had no gene match. The DNA for the CDR3 is TGTGCCAGCAGCCACCTCTGGGACAGTCCTCAGTACTTC. It codes for CASSHLWDSPQYF. The full variable domain, in which reference TRBV7-8 and TRBJ2-5 provide the parts outside the CDR3, is GAGVSQSPRYKVAKRGQDVALRCDPISGHVSLFWYQQALGQGPEFLTYFQNEAQLDKSGLPSDRFFAERPEGSVSTLKIQRTQQEDSAVYLCASSHLWDSPQYFGPGTRLLVL.

The V gene is TRBV20-1, the J gene TRBJ1-4, with unresolved D. From germline, CDR1 is DFQATT and CDR2 SNEGSKA (reference sequence). This CDR3 has 13 residues. V dropped 4 bases and J dropped 3 bases, with 9 bases sitting between them. The CDR3 protein is CSAIGLANEKLFF. CDR3 nucleotide sequence: TGCAGTGCTATTGGGTTGGCTAATGAAAAACTGTTTTTT.

This clonotype came up once. The chain is built from TRBV5-1 and TRBJ2-1; D uncertain. V was trimmed by 3 bases and J by 4 bases, leaving 14 bases between them. This CDR3 has 15 amino acids. CDR1 and CDR2 from the germline V gene are SGHRS and YFSETQ. CDR3 protein: CASSSGFVPYNEQFF. The CDR3 DNA sequence: TGCGCCAGCAGCTCTGGGTTTGTACCGTACAATGAGCAGTTCTTC.

The rearrangement uses TRBV7-2 and TRBJ1-1; no reliable D call. Germline-derived CDR1 and CDR2 are SGHTA and FQGNSA. Deletions cut 1 base from V and 5 bases from J, with 5 bases between. The CDR3 is 12 amino acids. The CDR3 nucleotides are TGTGCCAGCAGCTTAGTTAGGACTGAAGCTTTCTTT. This translates into CASSLVRTEAFF.

The chain carries TRBV4-1 and TRBJ2-4, with 9 bases that match TRBD1. With 5 bases clipped from V and 15 bases from J, the junction kept 5 bases outside the gene matches. Germline values: CDR1 MGHRA, CDR2 YSYEKL. The CDR3 is 11 residues long. CDR3 in amino acids: CASSKDRGTYF. CDR3 DNA sequence: TGCGCCAGCAGCAAGGACAGGGGAACGTACTTC.

This clonotype was seen repeatedly, ten times or more. V usage is TRBV20-1 and J usage is TRBJ1-2, with a tentative D call TRBD1 (6 bases). Germline loops: CDR1 DFQATT, CDR2 SNEGSKA (reference sequence). The CDR3 is made up of 14 amino acids. V was pared by 2 bases and J by 5 bases, with 15 bases between. Written as DNA, the CDR3 is TGCAGTGCTAGAAGGCGGGGGCGCGTATATGGCTACACCTTC. Residues: CSARRRGRVYGYTF.

This clonotype was found a few times. The gene calls are TRBV5-1 and TRBJ2-7; D is possibly TRBD2 (5 bases). Trimming stripped 5 bases from V and 3 bases from J, with 12 bases between. The CDR3 has 13 amino acids. CDR1 and CDR2 (germline): SGHRS, YFSETQ. The CDR3, as DNA: TGCGCCAGCAGTGGAGGAACCCTCTACGAGCAGTACTTC. Amino acid sequence: CASSGGTLYEQYF.

The rearrangement links TRBV29-1 to TRBJ2-5; D uncertain. The CDR3 covers 13 residues. V shed 7 bases and J shed 0 bases, with 12 bases lying between them. CDR1 SQVTM and CDR2 ANQGSEA come from the germline V gene. The CDR3 DNA follows: TGCAGCGGCAACGGGCCTCACCAAGAGACCCAGTACTTC. Protein sequence: CSGNGPHQETQYF.

This chain connects TRBV15 to TRBJ2-7, with 11 bases aligning to TRBD2. The V gene's germline CDR1 is LNHNV and CDR2 YYDKDF (reference sequence). The CDR3 totals 17 residues. V lost 0 bases, J lost 6 bases, and 10 bases stayed unmatched. This chain's CDR3 is CATSRDLSTSGASEQYF. CDR3 nucleotides: TGTGCCACCAGCAGAGATCTGTCGACTAGCGGGGCCAGCGAGCAGTACTTC.

The chain is built from TRBV18 and TRBJ2-7; D is ambiguous. Germline CDR1 KGHSH, CDR2 LQKENI. This CDR3 contains 14 residues. The V gene lost 2 bases and the J gene lost 5 bases, with 13 bases spanning the gap. CDR3 residues: CASSPSLGSNEQYF. DNA for the CDR3: TGTGCCAGCTCACCATCCTTAGGGTCCAACGAGCAGTACTTC.

This chain connects TRBV7-9 to TRBJ1-1; D uncertain. V lost 8 bases and J 1 base, leaving 8 bases between the germline ends. The CDR3 is made up of 12 amino acids. Germline V gene sequence: CDR1 SEHNR, CDR2 FQNEAQ (reference sequence). The CDR3 reads CASARSNTEAFF. CDR3 DNA: TGTGCCAGCGCCAGGTCGAACACTGAAGCTTTCTTT. The full variable domain, in which reference TRBV7-9 and TRBJ1-1 provide the parts outside the CDR3, is DTGVSQNPRHKITKRGQNVTFRCDPISEHNRLYWYRQTLGQGPEFLTYFQNEAQLEKSRLLSDRFSAERPKGSFSTLEIQRTEQGDSAMYLCASARSNTEAFFGQGTRLTVV.

The genes are TRBV12-3 or TRBV12-4 and TRBJ2-7; D is undetermined. Trimming took 3 bases from V and 2 from J, leaving 11 bases between them. The CDR3 is 14 residues long. The CDR3 protein is CASSFQELTYEQYF. Here the CDR3 DNA reads TGTGCCAGCAGTTTTCAAGAGCTAACCTACGAGCAGTACTTC.

The chain has TRBV29-1 and TRBJ1-2; the D gene is possibly TRBD1 (5 bases). Germline lookup yields CDR1 SQVTM and CDR2 ANQGSEA. Trimming pared 7 bases from V and 7 bases from J, leaving 19 bases between. The CDR3 totals 13 residues. The CDR3 spells CSASGTPGPGYTF. The CDR3 bases are TGCAGCGCATCAGGGACCCCCGGGCCTGGCTACACCTTC.

The chain is built from TRBV21-1 and TRBJ1-2; TRBD1 is the table's D call, not checked against the DNA. TRBV21-1 represents a pseudogene. The CDR3 covers 19 residues. The DNA of the CDR3 is TGTGCCAGCAGCAAAGCCCATCCAGCACAGGGGGCAGGGGACTATGGCTACACCTTC. Its protein product is CASSKAHPAQGAGDYGYTF.

V is TRBV4-1 and J is TRBJ1-2; 9 bases fit TRBD1. The CDR3 is 15 residues long. Germline loops: CDR1 MGHRA, CDR2 YSYEKL. V lost 1 base and J lost 11; bases outside the gene matches: 11. The CDR3 protein is CASSQVGTGTEVYTF. The DNA of the CDR3 is TGCGCCAGCAGCCAAGTTGGGACAGGGACAGAAGTATACACCTTC.

The chain combines TRBV20-1 with TRBJ2-4; 7 bases are a match to TRBD1. The V gene's germline CDR1 is DFQATT and CDR2 SNEGSKA (reference sequence). The CDR3 is 15 residues long. J was trimmed by 15 bases and V by 0 bases; bases with no gene match: 17. CDR3 in amino acids: CSARDLNRGVGHMYF. The CDR3 DNA reads as TGCAGTGCTAGAGATCTAAACAGGGGCGTGGGTCATATGTACTTC.